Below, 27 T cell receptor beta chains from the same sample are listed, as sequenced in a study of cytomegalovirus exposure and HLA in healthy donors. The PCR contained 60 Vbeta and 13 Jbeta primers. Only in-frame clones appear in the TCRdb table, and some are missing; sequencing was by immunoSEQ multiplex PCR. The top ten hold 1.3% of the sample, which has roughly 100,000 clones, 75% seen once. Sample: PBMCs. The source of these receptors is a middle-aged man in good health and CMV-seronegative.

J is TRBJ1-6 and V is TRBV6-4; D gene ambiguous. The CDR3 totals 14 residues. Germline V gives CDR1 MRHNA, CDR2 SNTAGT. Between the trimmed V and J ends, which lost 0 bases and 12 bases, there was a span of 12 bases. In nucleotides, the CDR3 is TGTGCCAGCAGTGACTCTCCGGGAAAAGAACCCCTCCACTTT. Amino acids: CASSDSPGKEPLHF.

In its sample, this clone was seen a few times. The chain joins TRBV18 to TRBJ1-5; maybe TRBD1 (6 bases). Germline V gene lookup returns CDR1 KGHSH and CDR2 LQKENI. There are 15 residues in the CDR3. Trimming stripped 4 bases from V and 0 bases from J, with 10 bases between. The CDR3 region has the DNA TGTGCCAGCTCACAGCGACAGGATAGCAATCAGCCCCAGCATTTT. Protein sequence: CASSQRQDSNQPQHF.

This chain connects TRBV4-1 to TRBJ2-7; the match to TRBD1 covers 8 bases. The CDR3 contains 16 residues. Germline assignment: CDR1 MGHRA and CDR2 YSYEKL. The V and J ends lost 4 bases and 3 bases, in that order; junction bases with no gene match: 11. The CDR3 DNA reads TGCGCCAGCAGCCCCGCACCGGGACAGGCTCTCTACGAGCAGTACTTC. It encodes CASSPAPGQALYEQYF.

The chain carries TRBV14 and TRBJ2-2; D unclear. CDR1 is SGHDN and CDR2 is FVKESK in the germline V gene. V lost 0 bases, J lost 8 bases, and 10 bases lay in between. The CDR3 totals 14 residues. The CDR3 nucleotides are TGTGCCAGCAGCCAAGAAAGTAGAGGTGGGGAGCTGTTTTTT. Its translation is CASSQESRGGELFF.

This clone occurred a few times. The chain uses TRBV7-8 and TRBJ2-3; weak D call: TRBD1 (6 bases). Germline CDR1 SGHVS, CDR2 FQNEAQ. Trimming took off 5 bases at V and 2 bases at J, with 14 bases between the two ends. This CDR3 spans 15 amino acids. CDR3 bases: TGTGCCAGCAGCCCATACGGACAGTACACAGATACGCAGTATTTT. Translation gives CASSPYGQYTDTQYF.

The CDR3 DNA sequence: TGCAGCGTTGCGGAAAACATTCAGTACTTC. Translated, it gives CSVAENIQYF. V is TRBV29-1 and J is TRBJ2-4; D is unclear. V lost 4 bases and J lost 5, with 3 bases in between. This CDR3 comprises 10 residues. In germline, CDR1 is SQVTM, CDR2 ANQGSEA.

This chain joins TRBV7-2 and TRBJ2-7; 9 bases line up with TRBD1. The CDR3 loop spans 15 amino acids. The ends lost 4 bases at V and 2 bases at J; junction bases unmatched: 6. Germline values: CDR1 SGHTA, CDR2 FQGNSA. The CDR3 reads CASSSDRGGTYEQYF. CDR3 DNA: TGTGCCAGCAGCTCGGACAGGGGTGGAACCTACGAGCAGTACTTC.

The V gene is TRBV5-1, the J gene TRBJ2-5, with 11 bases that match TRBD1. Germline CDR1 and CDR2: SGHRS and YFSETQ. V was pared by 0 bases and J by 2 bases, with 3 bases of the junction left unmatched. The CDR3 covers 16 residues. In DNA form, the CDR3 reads TGCGCCAGCAGCTTGGCCGGGACAGGGGGACAAGAGACCCAGTACTTC. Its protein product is CASSLAGTGGQETQYF.

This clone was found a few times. The CDR3 sequence is CASSGQTTDTQYF. CDR3 sequence (DNA): TGTGCCAGCAGCGGACAGACCACAGATACGCAGTATTTT. The J gene is TRBJ2-3, the V gene TRBV25-1, with a possible D match to TRBD1 (6 bases). The germline gives CDR1 MGHDK, CDR2 SYGVNS. The V and J ends lost 6 bases and 2 bases respectively, with 9 bases between them. The CDR3 sequence is 13 residues long.

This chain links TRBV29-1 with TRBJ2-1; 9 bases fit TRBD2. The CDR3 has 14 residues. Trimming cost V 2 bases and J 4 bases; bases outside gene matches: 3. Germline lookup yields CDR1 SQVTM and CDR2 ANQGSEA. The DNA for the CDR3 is TGCAGCGTTGAACCTACTAGCGGGTACAATGAGCAGTTCTTC. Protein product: CSVEPTSGYNEQFF.

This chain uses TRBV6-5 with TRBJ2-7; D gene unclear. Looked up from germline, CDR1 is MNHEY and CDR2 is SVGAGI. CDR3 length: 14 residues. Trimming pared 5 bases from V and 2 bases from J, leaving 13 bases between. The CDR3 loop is CASSNQVRPYEQYF. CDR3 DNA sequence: TGTGCCAGCAGTAATCAGGTCCGGCCCTACGAGCAGTACTTC.

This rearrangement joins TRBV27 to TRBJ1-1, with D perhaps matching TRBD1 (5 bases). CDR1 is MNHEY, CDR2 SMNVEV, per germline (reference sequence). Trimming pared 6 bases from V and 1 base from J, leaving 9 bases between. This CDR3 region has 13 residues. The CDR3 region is CASSLQENTEAFF. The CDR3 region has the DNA TGTGCCAGCAGCCTACAGGAGAACACTGAAGCTTTCTTT.

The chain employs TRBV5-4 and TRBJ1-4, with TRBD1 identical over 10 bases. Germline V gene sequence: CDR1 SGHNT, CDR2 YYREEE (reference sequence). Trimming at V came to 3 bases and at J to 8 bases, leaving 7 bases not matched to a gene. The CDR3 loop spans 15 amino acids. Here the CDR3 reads CASSSTGGLKEKLFF. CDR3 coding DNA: TGTGCCAGCAGCTCGACAGGGGGCTTAAAGGAAAAACTGTTTTTT.

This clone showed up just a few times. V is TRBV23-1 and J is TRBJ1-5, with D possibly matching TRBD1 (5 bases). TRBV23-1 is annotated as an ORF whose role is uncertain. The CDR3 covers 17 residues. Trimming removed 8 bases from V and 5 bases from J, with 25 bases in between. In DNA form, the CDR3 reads TGCGCCAGCGGTAAGACGATTGGGTTGGGGGGTTATCAGCCCCAGCATTTT. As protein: CASGKTIGLGGYQPQHF.

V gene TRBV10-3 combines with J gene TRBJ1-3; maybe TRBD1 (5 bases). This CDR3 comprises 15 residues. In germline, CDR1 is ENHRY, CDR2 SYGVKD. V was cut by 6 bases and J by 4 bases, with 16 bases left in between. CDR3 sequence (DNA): TGTGCCATCAGACTCCCGACAGTTAGCGGAAACACCATATATTTT. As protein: CAIRLPTVSGNTIYF.

DNA of the CDR3: TGTGCCAGCATCTACGGACGGACTCCTTACGAGCAGTACTTC. This sequence encodes CASIYGRTPYEQYF. V and J are TRBV28 and TRBJ2-7, with a tentative D call TRBD2 (5 bases). The germline V gene has CDR1 MDHEN and CDR2 SYDVKM. V lost 7 bases to trimming and J lost 4 bases, with 17 bases between them. This CDR3 spans 14 amino acids.

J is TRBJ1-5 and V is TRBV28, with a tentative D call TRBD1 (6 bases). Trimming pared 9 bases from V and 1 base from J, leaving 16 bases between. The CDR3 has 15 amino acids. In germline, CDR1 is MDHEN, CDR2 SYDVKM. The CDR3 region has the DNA TGTGCCAGTCGACGGGGGGCTGTGAGCAATCAGCCCCAGCATTTT. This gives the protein CASRRGAVSNQPQHF.

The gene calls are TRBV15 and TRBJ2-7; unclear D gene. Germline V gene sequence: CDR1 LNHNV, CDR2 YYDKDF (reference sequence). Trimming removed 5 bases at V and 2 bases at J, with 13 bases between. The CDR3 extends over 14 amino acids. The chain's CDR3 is CATSSLIGPYEQYF. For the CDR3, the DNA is TGTGCCACCAGCTCCCTGATCGGTCCCTACGAGCAGTACTTC.

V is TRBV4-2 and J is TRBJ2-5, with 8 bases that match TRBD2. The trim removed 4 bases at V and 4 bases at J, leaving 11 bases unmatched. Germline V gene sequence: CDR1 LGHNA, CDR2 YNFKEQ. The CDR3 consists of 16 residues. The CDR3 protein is CASSLKTSGSGETQYF. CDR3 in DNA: TGTGCCAGCAGCCTCAAGACCAGCGGGAGTGGAGAGACCCAGTACTTC.

The CDR3 spells CASSRTGTNTEAFF. CDR3 coding DNA: TGTGCCAGCAGCAGGACAGGCACGAACACTGAAGCTTTCTTT. The chain joins TRBV5-4 to TRBJ1-1, with TRBD1 identical over 7 bases. The germline V gene encodes CDR1 SGHNT and CDR2 YYREEE (reference sequence). This CDR3 has 14 residues. V dropped 4 bases and J dropped 1; count of bases not matched to a gene: 4.

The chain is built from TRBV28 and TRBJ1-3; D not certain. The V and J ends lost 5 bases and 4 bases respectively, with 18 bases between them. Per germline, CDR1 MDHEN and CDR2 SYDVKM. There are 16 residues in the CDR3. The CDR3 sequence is CASSIFMNSVGNTIYF. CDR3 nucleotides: TGTGCCAGCAGTATATTCATGAACTCTGTCGGAAACACCATATATTTT.

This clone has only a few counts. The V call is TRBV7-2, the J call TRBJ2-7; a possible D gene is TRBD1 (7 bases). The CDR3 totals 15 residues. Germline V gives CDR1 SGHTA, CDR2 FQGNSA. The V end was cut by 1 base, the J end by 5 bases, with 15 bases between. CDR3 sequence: CASSLGARGVDEQYF. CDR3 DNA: TGTGCCAGCAGCTTAGGAGCCAGGGGGGTCGACGAGCAGTACTTC. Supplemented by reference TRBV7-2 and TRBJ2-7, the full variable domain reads GAGVSQSPSNKVTEKGKDVELRCDPISGHTALYWYRQSLGQGLEFLIYFQGNSAPDKSGLPSDRFSAERTGGSVSTLTIQRTQQEDSAVYLCASSLGARGVDEQYFGPGTRLTVT.

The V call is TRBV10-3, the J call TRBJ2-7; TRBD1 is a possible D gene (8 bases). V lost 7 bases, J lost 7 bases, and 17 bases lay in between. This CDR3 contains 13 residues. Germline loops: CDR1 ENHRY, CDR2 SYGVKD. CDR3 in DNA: TGTGCCATCACTCCCACAGGGGGGGGAGAGCAGTACTTC. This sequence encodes CAITPTGGGEQYF.

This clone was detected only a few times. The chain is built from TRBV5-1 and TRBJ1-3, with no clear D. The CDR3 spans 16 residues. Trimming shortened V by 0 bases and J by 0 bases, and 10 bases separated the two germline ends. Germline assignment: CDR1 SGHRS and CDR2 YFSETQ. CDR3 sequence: CASSLEPPDSGNTIYF. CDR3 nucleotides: TGCGCCAGCAGCTTGGAGCCCCCTGACTCTGGAAACACCATATATTTT.

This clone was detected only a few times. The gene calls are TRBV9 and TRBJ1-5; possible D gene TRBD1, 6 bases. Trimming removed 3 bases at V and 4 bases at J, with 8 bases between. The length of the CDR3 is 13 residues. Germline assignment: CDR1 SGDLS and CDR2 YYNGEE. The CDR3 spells CASSATGNQPQHF. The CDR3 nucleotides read TGTGCCAGCAGCGCGACAGGAAATCAGCCCCAGCATTTT. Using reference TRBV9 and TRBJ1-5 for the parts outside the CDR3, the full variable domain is DSGVTQTPKHLITATGQRVTLRCSPRSGDLSVYWYQQSLDQGLQFLIQYYNGEERAKGNILERFSAQQFPDLHSELNLSSLELGDSALYFCASSATGNQPQHFGDGTRLSIL.

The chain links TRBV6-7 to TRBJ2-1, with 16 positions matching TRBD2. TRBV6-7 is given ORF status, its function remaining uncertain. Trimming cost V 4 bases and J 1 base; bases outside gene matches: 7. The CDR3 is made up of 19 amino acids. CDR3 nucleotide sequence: TGTGCCAGCAGTTCGGGACTAGCGGGAGGGCCTTGGTCCTACAATGAGCAGTTCTTC. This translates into CASSSGLAGGPWSYNEQFF.

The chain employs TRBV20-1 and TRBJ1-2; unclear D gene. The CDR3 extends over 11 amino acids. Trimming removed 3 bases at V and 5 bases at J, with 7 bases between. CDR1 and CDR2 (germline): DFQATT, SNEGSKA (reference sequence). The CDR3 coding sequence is TGCAGTGCTAGTCGGGAGTATGGCTACACCTTC. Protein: CSASREYGYTF.